This T cell receptor (beta chain) was identified during a study of OX40 agonist ivuxolimab in advanced cancers. In terms of the full investigation: Ivuxolimab was an agonistic, fully human IgG2 monoclonal antibody directed against OX40 (CD134), a costimulatory receptor. Intravenous ivuxolimab was administered to patients every 2 weeks at six dose levels: 0.01, 0.1, 0.3, 1.5, 3 and 10 mg/kg. Of the approximately 50 dose-escalation patients, hepatocellular carcinoma was present in approximately 20, melanoma in around 15, renal cell carcinoma in 9 and head and neck cancer in 9. The dose-escalation cohort was roughly 80% male with a mean age of about 60 years, ranging from roughly 23 to 85. Prior anti-PD-1, anti-PD-L1 or anti-CTLA-4 therapy was permitted, and less than 45% of dose-escalation patients had received checkpoint inhibitors. Partial responses occurred in three dose-escalation patients: two with cutaneous melanoma and one with hepatocellular carcinoma. Peripheral TCRbeta sequencing was intended to test whether TCR sequence diversity was altered and clonal T-cell expansion was caused by ivuxolimab. The paper covers the monotherapy dose-escalation part of the phase I ivuxolimab trial, which included N of about 56 patients.

Patients with autoimmune disease history or receiving systemic immunosuppression were excluded from the trial. Peripheral blood for TCR sequencing was collected from all dose cohorts at baseline, on cycle 4 day 1, and on cycle 7 day 1. Samples were obtained from an open-label, multicenter, first-in-human phase I dose-escalation trial of ivuxolimab. Adults with locally advanced or metastatic melanoma, renal cell carcinoma, hepatocellular carcinoma or head and neck squamous cell carcinoma were enrolled in the trial. Before TCR sequencing, CD4+ and CD8+ T cells were separately sorted from peripheral blood. Genomic DNA was extracted from sorted cells for sequencing of the TCRbeta CDR3 region. The immunoSEQ Assay was used for sequencing of TCRbeta CDR3 regions. Sourced from immuneACCESS, this table was stored by TCRdb with only in-frame sequences that have V and J called. A share of the clones is absent; for the studies checked, an unresolved V gene accounts for under half, and the remainder has no known explanation. This sample gives some 66,000 clones in total; roughly four fifths of them show up just once. Jointly, the top ten make up around 1.5% of the sample.

Its CDR3 holds 17 amino acids, cysteine through phenylalanine. CDR3 DNA is the only sequence kept; it has 51 bases, read in frame from the first base. CDR1 and CDR2, looked up from the germline V gene (reference sequence), are LNHDA and SQIVND. Cut back by 7 bases and 0 bases, the V and J ends lie 21 bases apart. This clone was observed a handful of times. Its antigen remains undetermined. No base quality information exists; no much larger clone differs at one position. What the work shows at the level of the full study, not this receptor alone: The antigen specificity of the peripheral T cells that underwent clonal expansion was not determined. In the 0.1-3.0 mg/kg groups, partial responders had among the lowest normalized peripheral clonal expansion, particularly in CD8+ T cells. At doses from 0.1 to 3.0 mg/kg, clonal expansion was seen in both CD4+ and CD8+ blood T cells between baseline and week 6. After ivuxolimab, expanded clones were on average more numerous among CD8+ T cells than among CD4+ T cells. Low levels of normalized T-cell clonal expansion were also shown by some nonresponding patients.

This TCR was recovered from an adult with an advanced solid tumor such as melanoma, head and neck, liver or kidney cancer. The sequence joins TRBV19 to TRBJ1-2; TRBD1 is possibly the D segment (5 matching bases). The sample was CD4+ or CD8+ T cells sorted from blood, taken in a trial of the OX40 agonist ivuxolimab. The sequenced DNA is TGTGCCAGTAATAGCGGAATAGGGACCGGCGCTAACTATGGCTACACCTTC. Its product reads: CASNSGIGTGANYGYTF. Reference TRBV19 and TRBJ1-2 proteins supply the regions before and after the CDR3; the full variable domain is: DGGITQSPKYLFRKEGQNVTLSCEQNLNHDAMYWYRQDPGQGLRLIYYSQIVNDFQKGDIAEGYSVSREKKESFPLTVTSAQKNPTAFYLCASNSGIGTGANYGYTFGSGTRLTVV.